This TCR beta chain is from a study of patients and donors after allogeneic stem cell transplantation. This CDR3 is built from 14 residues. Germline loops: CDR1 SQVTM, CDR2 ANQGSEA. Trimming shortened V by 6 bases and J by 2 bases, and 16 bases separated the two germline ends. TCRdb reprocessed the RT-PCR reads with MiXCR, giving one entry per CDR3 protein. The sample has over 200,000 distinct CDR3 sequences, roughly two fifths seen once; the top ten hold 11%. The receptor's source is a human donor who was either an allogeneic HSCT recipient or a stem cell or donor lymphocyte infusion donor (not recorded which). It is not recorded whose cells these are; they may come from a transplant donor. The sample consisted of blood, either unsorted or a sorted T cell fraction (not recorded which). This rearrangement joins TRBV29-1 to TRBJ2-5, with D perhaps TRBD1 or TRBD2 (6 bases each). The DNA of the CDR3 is TGCAGCGTCCGCGGGACAAGCCCTCAAGAGACCCAGTACTTC. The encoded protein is CSVRGTSPQETQYF.